Here is one T cell receptor beta chain with its context. The data are from a study of blood T cell repertoires in COVID-19. Study details: Specimens from acute and convalescent COVID-19 originated in the United States, Italy and Spain. PBMCs, B-cell-depleted T cells, or T cells provided the cDNA or gDNA that made up the material.

This CDR3 spans 13 amino acids. Unmatched junction bases numbered 1, after V lost 6 bases and J lost 2 bases. In the study's own analysis: Using reference gene primer amplification, nucleated cell counts were estimated. Data came from immunoSEQ multiplex PCR; TCRdb stores just in-frame clones and leaves some out. That table furnishes V, J and clone size, whereas the DNA furnished D and trimming. Counted here are about 83,000 clones, 70% to 90% occurring once; the ten biggest clones make up about 20%. The sequence was obtained from a woman older than 75 in a cohort sampled during active or convalescent COVID-19. The sequencing sample was made of peripheral blood. The V and J genes are TRBV12-3 or TRBV12-4 and TRBJ1-3; the match to TRBD1 covers 7 bases. Here the CDR3 reads CASRTGPGNTIYF. CDR3 bases: TGTGCCAGCAGGACAGGGCCTGGAAACACCATATATTTT.